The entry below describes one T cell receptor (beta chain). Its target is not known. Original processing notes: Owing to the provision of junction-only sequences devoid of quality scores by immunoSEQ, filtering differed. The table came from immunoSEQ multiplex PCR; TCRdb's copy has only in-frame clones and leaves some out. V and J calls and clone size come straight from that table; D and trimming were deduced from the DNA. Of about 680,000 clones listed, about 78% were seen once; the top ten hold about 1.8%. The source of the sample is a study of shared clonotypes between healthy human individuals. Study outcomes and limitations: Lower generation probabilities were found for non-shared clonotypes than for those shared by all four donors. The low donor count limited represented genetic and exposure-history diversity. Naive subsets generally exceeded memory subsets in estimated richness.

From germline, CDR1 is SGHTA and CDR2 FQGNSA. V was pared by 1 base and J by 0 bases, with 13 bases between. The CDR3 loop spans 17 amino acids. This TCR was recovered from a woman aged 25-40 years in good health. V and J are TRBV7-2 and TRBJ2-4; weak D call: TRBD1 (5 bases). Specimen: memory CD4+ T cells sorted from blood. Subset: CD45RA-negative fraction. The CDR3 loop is CASSLGVGRLAKNIQYF. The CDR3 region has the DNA TGTGCCAGCAGCTTAGGAGTGGGGCGGCTAGCCAAAAACATTCAGTACTTC.